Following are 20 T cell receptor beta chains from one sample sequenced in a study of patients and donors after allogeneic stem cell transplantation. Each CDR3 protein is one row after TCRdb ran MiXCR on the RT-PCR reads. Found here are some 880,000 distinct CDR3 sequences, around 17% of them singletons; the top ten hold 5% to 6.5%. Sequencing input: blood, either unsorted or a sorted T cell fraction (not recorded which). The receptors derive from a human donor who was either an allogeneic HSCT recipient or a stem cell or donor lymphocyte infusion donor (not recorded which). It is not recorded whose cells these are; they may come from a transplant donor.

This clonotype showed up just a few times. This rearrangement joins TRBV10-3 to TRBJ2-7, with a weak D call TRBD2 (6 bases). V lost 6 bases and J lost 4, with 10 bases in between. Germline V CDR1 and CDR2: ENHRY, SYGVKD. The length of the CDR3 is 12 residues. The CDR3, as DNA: TGTGCCATCAGAGGGACTTTTTACGAGCAGTACTTC. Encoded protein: CAIRGTFYEQYF.

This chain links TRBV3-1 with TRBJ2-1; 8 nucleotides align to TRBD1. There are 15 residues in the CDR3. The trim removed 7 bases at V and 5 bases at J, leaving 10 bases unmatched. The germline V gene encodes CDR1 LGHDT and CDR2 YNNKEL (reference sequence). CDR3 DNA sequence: TGTGCCAGCACCCGCGGGGACAGGAGGCACAATGAGCAGTTCTTC. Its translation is CASTRGDRRHNEQFF.

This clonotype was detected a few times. As DNA, the CDR3 is TGCAGCGTTGAAGATCCAGGGAGGACTGAAGCTTTCTTT. It is translated as CSVEDPGRTEAFF. V usage is TRBV29-1 and J usage is TRBJ1-1; D is perhaps TRBD1 (5 bases). CDR3 length: 13 amino acids. The germline V and J ends were trimmed by 0 bases and 5 bases, with 10 bases remaining between them. The V gene's germline CDR1 is SQVTM and CDR2 ANQGSEA.

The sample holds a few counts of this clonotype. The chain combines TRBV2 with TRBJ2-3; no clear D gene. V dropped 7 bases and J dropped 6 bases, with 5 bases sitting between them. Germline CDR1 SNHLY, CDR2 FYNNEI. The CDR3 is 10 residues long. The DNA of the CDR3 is TGTGCCAGCACACCGGATACGCAGTATTTT. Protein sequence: CASTPDTQYF.

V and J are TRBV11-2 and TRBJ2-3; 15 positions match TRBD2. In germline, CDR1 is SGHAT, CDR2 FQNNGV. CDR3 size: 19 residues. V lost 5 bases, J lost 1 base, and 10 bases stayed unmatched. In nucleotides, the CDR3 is TGTGCCAGCAGCCCCGGACTAGCGGGGGGGCCTTTTCGCACAGATACGCAGTATTTT. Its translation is CASSPGLAGGPFRTDTQYF.

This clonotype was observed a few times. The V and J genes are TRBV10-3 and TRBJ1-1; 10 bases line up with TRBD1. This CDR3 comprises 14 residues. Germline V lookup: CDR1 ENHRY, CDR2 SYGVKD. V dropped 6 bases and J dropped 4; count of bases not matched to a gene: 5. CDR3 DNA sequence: TGTGCCATCAGATGGGACAGGGGAATCACTGAAGCTTTCTTT. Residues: CAIRWDRGITEAFF.

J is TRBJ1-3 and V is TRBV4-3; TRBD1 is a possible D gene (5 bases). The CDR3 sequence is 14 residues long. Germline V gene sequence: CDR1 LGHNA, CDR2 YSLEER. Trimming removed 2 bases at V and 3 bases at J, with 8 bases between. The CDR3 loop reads CASSQQGYGNTIYF. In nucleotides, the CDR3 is TGCGCCAGCAGCCAACAGGGCTATGGAAACACCATATATTTT.

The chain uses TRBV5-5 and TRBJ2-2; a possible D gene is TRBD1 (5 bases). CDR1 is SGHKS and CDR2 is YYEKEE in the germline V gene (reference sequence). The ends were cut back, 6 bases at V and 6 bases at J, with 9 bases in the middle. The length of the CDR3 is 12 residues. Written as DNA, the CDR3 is TGTGCCAGCATCGACAGATCCGGGGAGCTGTTTTTT. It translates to CASIDRSGELFF.

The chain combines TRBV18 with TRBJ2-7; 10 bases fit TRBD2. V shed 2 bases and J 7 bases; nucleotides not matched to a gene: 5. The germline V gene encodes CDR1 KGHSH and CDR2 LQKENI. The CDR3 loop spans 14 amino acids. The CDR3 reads CASSPERGGSEQYF. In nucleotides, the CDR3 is TGTGCCAGCTCACCAGAGCGGGGGGGCAGTGAGCAGTACTTC.

The CDR3 sequence: CASSPRAPGGEGETQYF. The CDR3 DNA follows: TGTGCCAGCAGCCCAAGAGCTCCCGGAGGGGAGGGGGAGACCCAGTACTTC. The genes are TRBV7-9 and TRBJ2-5, with 7 bases aligning to TRBD2. CDR3 length equals 17 residues. V shed 5 bases and J 5 bases; nucleotides not matched to a gene: 17. From germline, CDR1 is SEHNR and CDR2 FQNEAQ (reference sequence). Full variable domain (rest looked up from reference TRBV7-9 and TRBJ2-5): DTGVSQNPRHKITKRGQNVTFRCDPISEHNRLYWYRQTLGQGPEFLTYFQNEAQLEKSRLLSDRFSAERPKGSFSTLEIQRTEQGDSAMYLCASSPRAPGGEGETQYFGPGTRLLVL.

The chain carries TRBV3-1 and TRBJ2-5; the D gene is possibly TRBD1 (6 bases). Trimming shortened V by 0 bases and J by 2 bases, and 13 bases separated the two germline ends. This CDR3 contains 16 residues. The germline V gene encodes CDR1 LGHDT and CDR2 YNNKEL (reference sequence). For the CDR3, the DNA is TGTGCCAGCAGCCAAGATGTGCCAGGGGTACAAGAGACCCAGTACTTC. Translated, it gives CASSQDVPGVQETQYF.

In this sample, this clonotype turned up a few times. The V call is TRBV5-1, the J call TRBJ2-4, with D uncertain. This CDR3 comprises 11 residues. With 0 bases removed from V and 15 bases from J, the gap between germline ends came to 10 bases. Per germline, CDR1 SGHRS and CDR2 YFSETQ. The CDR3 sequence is CASSLGPTLYF. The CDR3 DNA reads TGCGCCAGCAGCTTGGGCCCCACGCTGTACTTC.

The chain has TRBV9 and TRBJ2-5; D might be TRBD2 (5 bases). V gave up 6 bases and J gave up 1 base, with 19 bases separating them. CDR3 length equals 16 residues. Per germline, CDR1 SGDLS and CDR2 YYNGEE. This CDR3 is CASTPLQRRFQETQYF. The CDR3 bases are TGTGCCAGCACTCCCCTCCAGCGGCGATTCCAAGAGACCCAGTACTTC.

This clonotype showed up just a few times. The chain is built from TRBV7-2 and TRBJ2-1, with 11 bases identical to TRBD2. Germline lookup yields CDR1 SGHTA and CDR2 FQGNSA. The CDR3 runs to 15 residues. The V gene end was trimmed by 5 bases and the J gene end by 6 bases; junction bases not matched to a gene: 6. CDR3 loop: CASSVSGGAFNEQFF. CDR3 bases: TGTGCCAGCAGCGTTAGCGGGGGGGCTTTCAATGAGCAGTTCTTC.

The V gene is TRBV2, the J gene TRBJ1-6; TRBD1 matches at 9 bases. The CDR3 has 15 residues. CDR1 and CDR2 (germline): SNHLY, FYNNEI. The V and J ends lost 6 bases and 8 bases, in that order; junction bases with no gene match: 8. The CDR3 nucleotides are TGTGCCAGCAGGAGGGGGACAGGGCAGGATTCACCCCTCCACTTT. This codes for CASRRGTGQDSPLHF.

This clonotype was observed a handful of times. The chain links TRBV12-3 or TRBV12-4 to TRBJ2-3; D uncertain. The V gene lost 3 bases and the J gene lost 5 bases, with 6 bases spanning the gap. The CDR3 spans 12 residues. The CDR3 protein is CASSFSVDTQYF. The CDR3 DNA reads TGTGCCAGCAGTTTCTCGGTAGATACGCAGTATTTT.

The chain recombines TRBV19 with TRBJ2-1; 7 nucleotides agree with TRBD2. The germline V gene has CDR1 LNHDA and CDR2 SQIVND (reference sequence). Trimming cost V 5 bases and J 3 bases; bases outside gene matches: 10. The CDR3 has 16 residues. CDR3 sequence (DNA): TGTGCCAGTAGTGCCTTGATGGGGGGGTACTACAATGAGCAGTTCTTC. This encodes CASSALMGGYYNEQFF.

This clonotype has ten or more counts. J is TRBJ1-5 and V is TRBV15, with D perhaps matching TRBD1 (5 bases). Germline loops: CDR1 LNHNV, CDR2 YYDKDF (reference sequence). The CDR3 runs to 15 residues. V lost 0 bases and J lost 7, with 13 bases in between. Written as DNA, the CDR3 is TGTGCCACCAGCAGAGACAGGGAAGAGGGCCAGCCCCAGCATTTT. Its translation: CATSRDREEGQPQHF.

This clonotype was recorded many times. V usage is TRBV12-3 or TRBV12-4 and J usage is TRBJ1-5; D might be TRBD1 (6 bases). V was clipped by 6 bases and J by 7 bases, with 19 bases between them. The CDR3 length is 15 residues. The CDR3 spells CASSSTQGLGQPQHF. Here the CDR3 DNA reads TGTGCCAGCAGCTCCACACAGGGTTTGGGGCAGCCCCAGCATTTT.

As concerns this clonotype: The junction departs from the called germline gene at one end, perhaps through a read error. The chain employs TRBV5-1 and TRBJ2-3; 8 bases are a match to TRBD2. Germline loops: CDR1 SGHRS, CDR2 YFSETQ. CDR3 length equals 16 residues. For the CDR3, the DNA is TGTGCCAGCAGTCGAGGGCTAGCGGGTAGCACAGATACGCAGTATTTT. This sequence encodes CASSRGLAGSTDTQYF.